Listed below are T cell receptor beta chains from one sample, sequenced in a study of regulatory dendritic cells for organ transplantation. The method was immunoSEQ multiplex PCR; TCRdb's version includes in-frame clones alone and lacks a portion of them. The table lists roughly 27,000 clones, approximately 81% of them singletons. The sample comprised naive CD8+ T cells from blood. The receptors were gathered from a human donor in good health. Each CDR3 is given with its conserved first and last residue. Fields, in order: clone size, J gene, D gene, V gene, CDR3 DNA, CDR3 protein. A D gene is named only where the DNA matches it firmly. Only some rows state a clone size, as once, few, many or a class for expanded clones.

>-|TRBJ2-2|TRBD2|TRBV5-1
TGCGCCAGCAGCTCACAGCGGGGGTTTGGCGGGGAGCTGTTTTTT
CASSSQRGFGGELFF
>-|TRBJ1-2|TRBD1|TRBV10-3
TGTGCCATACGGGACAGAAACCAAGGGATGGGCTATGGCTACACCTTC
CAIRDRNQGMGYGYTF
>-|TRBJ2-5|TRBD1|TRBV5-5
TGTGCCAGCAGCTCGTCAGATCCCGGACAGGGTTGGCAGACCCAGTACTTC
CASSSSDPGQGWQTQYF
>-|TRBJ1-6|TRBD1|TRBV10-1
TGCGCCAGCAGCCCGGGACAGGGGGGATCACCCCTCCACTTT
CASSPGQGGSPLHF
>-|TRBJ2-1|TRBD1|TRBV5-6
TGTGCCAGCAGCGTCCAGGACAGGGGCGAAATTAATGAGCAGTTCTTC
CASSVQDRGEINEQFF
>-|TRBJ2-7|-|TRBV9
TGTGCCAGCAGCGTAGCGGACACCAGCTCCTACGAGCAGTACTTC
CASSVADTSSYEQYF
>-|TRBJ1-1|TRBD1|TRBV4-3
TGCGCCAGCAGCCTACAGGGGGTAGACACTGAAGCTTTCTTT
CASSLQGVDTEAFF
>-|TRBJ2-1|-|TRBV7-8
TGTGCCAGCAGCTTAGCAGGGGCCACCTACAATGAGCAGTTCTTC
CASSLAGATYNEQFF
>-|TRBJ1-1|-|TRBV9
TGTGCCAGCAGCGTAGATGGGGGGATAGGCACTGAAGCTTTCTTT
CASSVDGGIGTEAFF
>-|TRBJ1-1|TRBD1|TRBV7-9
TGTGCCAGCAGCTCCTACAGCGACAGGGGGCGCACTGAAGCTTTCTTT
CASSSYSDRGRTEAFF
>-|TRBJ2-7|TRBD1|TRBV4-3
TGCGCCAGCAGCCAAGGGACAGGGAGGGAGCAGTACTTC
CASSQGTGREQYF
>-|TRBJ1-3|-|TRBV5-1
TGCGCCAGCAGCTTGGACAGTTCTGGAAACACCATATATTTT
CASSLDSSGNTIYF
>-|TRBJ2-3|-|TRBV9
TGTGCCAGCAGCGTATTCGCAGATACGCAGTATTTT
CASSVFADTQYF
>once|TRBJ1-3|-|TRBV5-1
TGCGCCAGCAGCCAAAAACCGACAGGCTCTAGCTCTGGAAACACCATATATTTT
CASSQKPTGSSSGNTIYF
>-|TRBJ1-2|-|TRBV2
TGTGCCAGCAGTGACGTCGGGGGGGCCACTTATGGCTACACCTTC
CASSDVGGATYGYTF
>-|TRBJ2-7|-|TRBV2
TGTGCCAGCAGCCCCAGGATTCCCCCCTACGAGCAGTACTTC
CASSPRIPPYEQYF
>few|TRBJ1-1|-|TRBV19
TGTGCCGGGGCCCCGGACGGGAACACTGAAGCTTTCTTT
CAGAPDGNTEAFF
>-|TRBJ2-1|TRBD2|TRBV10-3
TGTGCCATCACTCGGGACTATAACAATGAGCAGTTCTTC
CAITRDYNNEQFF
>-|TRBJ1-6|-|TRBV12-5
TGTGCTAGTGGTTTGGTGGGAGATAGAGGGAGCTATAATTCACCCCTCCACTTT
CASGLVGDRGSYNSPLHF
>-|TRBJ2-1|-|TRBV5-6
TGTGCCAGCAGCTTGGATGGCAGGGCCCACTACAATGAGCAGTTCTTC
CASSLDGRAHYNEQFF